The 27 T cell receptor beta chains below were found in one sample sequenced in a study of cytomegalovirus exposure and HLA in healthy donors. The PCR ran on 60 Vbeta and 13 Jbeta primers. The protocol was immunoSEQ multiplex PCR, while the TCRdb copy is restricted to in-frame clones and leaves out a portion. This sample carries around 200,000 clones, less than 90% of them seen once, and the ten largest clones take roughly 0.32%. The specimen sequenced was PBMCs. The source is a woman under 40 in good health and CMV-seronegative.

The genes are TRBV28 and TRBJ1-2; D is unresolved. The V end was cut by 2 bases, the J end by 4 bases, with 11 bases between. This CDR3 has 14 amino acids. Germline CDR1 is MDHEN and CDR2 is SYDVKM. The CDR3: CASSLAPMAYGYTF. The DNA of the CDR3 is TGTGCCAGCAGTTTAGCCCCCATGGCCTATGGCTACACCTTC.

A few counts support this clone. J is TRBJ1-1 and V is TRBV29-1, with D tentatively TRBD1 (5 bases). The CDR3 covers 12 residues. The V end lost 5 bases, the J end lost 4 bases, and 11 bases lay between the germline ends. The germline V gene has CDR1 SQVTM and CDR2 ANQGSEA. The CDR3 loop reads CSVLAGITEAFF. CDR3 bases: TGCAGCGTTTTAGCAGGGATCACTGAAGCTTTCTTT.

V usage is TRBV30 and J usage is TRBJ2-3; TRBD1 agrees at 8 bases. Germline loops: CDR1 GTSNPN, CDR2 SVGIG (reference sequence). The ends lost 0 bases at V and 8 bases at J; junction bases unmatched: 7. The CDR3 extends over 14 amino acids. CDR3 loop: CAWSVRGREGTQYF. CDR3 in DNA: TGTGCCTGGAGTGTCAGGGGGCGAGAGGGTACGCAGTATTTT. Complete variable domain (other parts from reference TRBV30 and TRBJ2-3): SQTIHQWPATLVQPVGSPLSLECTVEGTSNPNLYWYRQAAGRGLQLLFYSVGIGQISSEVPQNLSASRPQDRQFILSSKKLLLSDSGFYLCAWSVRGREGTQYFGPGTRLTVL.

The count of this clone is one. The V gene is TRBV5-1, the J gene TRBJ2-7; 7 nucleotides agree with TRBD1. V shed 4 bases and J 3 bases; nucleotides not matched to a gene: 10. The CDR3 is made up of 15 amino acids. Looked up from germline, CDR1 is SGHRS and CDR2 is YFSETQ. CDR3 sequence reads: CASSPEGALNYEQYF. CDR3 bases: TGCGCCAGCAGCCCCGAGGGGGCATTGAACTACGAGCAGTACTTC.

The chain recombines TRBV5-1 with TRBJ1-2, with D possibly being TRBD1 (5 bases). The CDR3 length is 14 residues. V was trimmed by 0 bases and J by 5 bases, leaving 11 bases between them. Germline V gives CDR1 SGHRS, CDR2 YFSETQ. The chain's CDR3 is CASSLEQAVYGYTF. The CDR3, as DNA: TGCGCCAGCAGCTTGGAACAGGCAGTGTATGGCTACACCTTC.

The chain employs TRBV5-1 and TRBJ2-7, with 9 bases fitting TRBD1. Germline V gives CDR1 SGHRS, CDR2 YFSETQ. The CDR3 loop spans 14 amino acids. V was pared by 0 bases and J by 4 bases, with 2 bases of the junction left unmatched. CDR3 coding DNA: TGCGCCAGCAGCTTGGGGACAGGGGCGTACGAGCAGTACTTC. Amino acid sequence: CASSLGTGAYEQYF.

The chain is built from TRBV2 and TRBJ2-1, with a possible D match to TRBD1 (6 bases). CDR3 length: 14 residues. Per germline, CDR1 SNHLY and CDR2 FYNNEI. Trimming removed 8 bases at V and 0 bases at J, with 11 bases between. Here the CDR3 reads CASCWDNSYNEQFF. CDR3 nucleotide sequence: TGTGCCAGCTGCTGGGACAACTCCTACAATGAGCAGTTCTTC.

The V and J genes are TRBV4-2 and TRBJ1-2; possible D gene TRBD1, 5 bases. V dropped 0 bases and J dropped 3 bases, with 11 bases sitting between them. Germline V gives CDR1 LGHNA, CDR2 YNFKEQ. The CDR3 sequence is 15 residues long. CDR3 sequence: CASSQDSPRDYGYTF. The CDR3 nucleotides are TGTGCCAGCAGCCAAGATAGCCCCAGGGACTATGGCTACACCTTC.

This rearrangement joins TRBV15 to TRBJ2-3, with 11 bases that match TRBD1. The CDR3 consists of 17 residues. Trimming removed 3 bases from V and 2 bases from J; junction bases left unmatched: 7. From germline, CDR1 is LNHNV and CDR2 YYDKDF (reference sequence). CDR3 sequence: CATSSLGTGGYTDTQYF. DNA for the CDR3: TGTGCCACCAGCAGTTTGGGGACAGGGGGGTACACAGATACGCAGTATTTT.

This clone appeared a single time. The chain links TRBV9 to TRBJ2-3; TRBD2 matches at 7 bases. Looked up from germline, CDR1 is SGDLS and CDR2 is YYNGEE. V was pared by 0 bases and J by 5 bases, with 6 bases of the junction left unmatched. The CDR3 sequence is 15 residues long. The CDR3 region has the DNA TGTGCCAGCAGCGTAGGGGCGGGGAGGGGAGATACGCAGTATTTT. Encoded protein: CASSVGAGRGDTQYF. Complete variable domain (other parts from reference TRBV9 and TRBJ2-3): DSGVTQTPKHLITATGQRVTLRCSPRSGDLSVYWYQQSLDQGLQFLIQYYNGEERAKGNILERFSAQQFPDLHSELNLSSLELGDSALYFCASSVGAGRGDTQYFGPGTRLTVL.

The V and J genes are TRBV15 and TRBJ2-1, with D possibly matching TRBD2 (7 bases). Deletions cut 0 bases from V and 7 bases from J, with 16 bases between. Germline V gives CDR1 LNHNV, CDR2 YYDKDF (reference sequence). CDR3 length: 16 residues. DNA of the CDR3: TGTGCCACCAGCAGAGATAGGGGGGGAGGGTTTAATGAGCAGTTCTTC. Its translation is CATSRDRGGGFNEQFF.

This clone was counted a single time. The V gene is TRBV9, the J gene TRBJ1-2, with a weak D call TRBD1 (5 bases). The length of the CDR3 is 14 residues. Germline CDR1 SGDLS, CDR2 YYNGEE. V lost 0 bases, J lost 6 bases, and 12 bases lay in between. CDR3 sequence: CASSVGVGADGYTF. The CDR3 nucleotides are TGTGCCAGCAGCGTAGGGGTAGGGGCGGATGGCTACACCTTC.

This CDR3 is CASSADRTHTEAFF. CDR3 in DNA: TGCGCCAGCAGCGCGGACAGGACGCACACTGAAGCTTTCTTT. The V and J genes are TRBV5-1 and TRBJ1-1, with TRBD1 identical over 7 bases. The CDR3 is 14 residues long. Germline CDR1 and CDR2: SGHRS and YFSETQ. With 4 bases clipped from V and 3 bases from J, the junction kept 6 bases outside the gene matches. Full variable domain (outside the CDR3, taken from reference TRBV5-1 and TRBJ1-1): KAGVTQTPRYLIKTRGQQVTLSCSPISGHRSVSWYQQTPGQGLQFLFEYFSETQRNKGNFPGRFSGRQFSNSRSEMNVSTLELGDSALYLCASSADRTHTEAFFGQGTRLTVV.

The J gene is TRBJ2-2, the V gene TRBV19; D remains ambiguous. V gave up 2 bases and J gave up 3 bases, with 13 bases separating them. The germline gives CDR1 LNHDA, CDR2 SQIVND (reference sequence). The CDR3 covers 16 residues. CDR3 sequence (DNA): TGTGCCAGTAGTATAATCCTCGGTCCCGACACCGGGGAGCTGTTTTTT. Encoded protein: CASSIILGPDTGELFF.

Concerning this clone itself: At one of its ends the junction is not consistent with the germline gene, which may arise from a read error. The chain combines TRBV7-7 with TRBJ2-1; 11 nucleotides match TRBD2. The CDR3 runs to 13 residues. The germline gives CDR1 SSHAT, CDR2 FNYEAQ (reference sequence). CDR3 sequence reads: CASSPGTSGEQFF. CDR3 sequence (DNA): TGTGCTAGCAGTCCCGGGACTAGCGGAGAGCAGTTCTTC.

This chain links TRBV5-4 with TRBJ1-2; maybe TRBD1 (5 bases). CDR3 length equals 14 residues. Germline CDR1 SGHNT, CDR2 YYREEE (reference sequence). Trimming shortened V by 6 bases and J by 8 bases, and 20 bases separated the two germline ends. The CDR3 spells CASTMDNRNRGYTF. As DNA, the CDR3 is TGTGCCAGCACCATGGACAACCGAAATCGGGGCTACACCTTC.

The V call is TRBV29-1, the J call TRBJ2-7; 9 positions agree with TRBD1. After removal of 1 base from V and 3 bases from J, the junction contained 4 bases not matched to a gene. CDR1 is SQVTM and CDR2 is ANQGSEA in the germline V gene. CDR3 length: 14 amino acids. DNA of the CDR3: TGCAGCGTTGAAGGAGAGGGACAGGGCTACGAGCAGTACTTC. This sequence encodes CSVEGEGQGYEQYF.

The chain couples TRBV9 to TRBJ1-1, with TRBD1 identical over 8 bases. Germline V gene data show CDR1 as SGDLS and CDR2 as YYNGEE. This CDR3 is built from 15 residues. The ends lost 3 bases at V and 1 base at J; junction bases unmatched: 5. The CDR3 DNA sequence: TGTGCCAGCAGCGCAGGGGGCGATTGGAACACTGAAGCTTTCTTT. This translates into CASSAGGDWNTEAFF.

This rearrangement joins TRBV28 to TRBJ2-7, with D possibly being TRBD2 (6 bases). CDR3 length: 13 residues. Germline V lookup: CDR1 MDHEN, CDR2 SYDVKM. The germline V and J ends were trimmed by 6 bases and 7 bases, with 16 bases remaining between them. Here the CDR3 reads CASSHSSGDEQYF. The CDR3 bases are TGTGCCAGCAGCCATTCGTCGGGGGATGAGCAGTACTTC.

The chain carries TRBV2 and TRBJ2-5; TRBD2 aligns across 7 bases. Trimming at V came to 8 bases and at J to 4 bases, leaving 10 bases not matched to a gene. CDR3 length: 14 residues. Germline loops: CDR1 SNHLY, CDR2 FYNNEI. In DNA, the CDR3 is TGTGCCAGCCTGCGGACTAGATCGAGAGAGACCCAGTACTTC. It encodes CASLRTRSRETQYF.

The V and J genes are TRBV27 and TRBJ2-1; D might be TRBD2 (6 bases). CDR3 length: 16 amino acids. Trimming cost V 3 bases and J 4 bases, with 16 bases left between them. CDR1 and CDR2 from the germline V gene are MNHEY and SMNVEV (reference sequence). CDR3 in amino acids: CASSFFGSGRYNEQFF. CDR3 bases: TGTGCCAGCAGTTTCTTTGGGTCAGGGAGGTACAATGAGCAGTTCTTC.

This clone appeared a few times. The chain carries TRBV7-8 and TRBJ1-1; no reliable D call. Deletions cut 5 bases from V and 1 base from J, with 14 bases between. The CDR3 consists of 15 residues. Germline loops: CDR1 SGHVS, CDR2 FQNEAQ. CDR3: CASSSRGGRNTEAFF. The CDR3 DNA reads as TGTGCCAGCAGCAGCCGGGGAGGGAGGAACACTGAAGCTTTCTTT. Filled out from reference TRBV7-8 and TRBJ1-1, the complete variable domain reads GAGVSQSPRYKVAKRGQDVALRCDPISGHVSLFWYQQALGQGPEFLTYFQNEAQLDKSGLPSDRFFAERPEGSVSTLKIQRTQQEDSAVYLCASSSRGGRNTEAFFGQGTRLTVV.

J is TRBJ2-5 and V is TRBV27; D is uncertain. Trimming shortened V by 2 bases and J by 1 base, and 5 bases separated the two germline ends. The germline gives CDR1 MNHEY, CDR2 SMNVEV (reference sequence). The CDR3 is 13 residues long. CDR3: CASSLVFQETQYF. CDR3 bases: TGTGCCAGCAGTTTAGTCTTCCAAGAGACCCAGTACTTC.

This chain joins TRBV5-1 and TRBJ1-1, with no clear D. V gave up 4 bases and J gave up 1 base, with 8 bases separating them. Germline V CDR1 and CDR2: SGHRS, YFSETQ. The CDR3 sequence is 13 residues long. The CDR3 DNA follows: TGCGCCAGCAGCACCGCGCGGAACACTGAAGCTTTCTTT. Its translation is CASSTARNTEAFF.

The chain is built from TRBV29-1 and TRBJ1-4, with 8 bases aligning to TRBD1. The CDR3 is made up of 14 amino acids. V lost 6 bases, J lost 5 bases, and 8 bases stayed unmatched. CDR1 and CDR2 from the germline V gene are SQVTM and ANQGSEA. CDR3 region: CSVGRGTGNEKLFF. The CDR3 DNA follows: TGCAGCGTGGGGAGGGGGACAGGAAATGAAAAACTGTTTTTT. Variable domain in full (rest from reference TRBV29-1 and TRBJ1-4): SAVISQKPSRDICQRGTSLTIQCQVDSQVTMMFWYRQQPGQSLTLIATANQGSEATYESGFVIDKFPISRPNLTFSTLTVSNMSPEDSSIYLCSVGRGTGNEKLFFGSGTQLSVL.

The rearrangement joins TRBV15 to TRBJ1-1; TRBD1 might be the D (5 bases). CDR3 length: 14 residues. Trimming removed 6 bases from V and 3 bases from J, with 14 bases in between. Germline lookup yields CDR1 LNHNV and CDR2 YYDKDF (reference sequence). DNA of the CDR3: TGTGCCACCAGGTATGGGGGGTTAGACACTGAAGCTTTCTTT. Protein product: CATRYGGLDTEAFF.

CDR3 coding DNA: TGTGCCAGCACCCCCACGGGGGGATCGGTAGCTAACGAGCAGTACTTC. It translates to CASTPTGGSVANEQYF. The chain employs TRBV27 and TRBJ2-7, with TRBD2 matching 7 bases. Germline values: CDR1 MNHEY, CDR2 SMNVEV (reference sequence). This CDR3 comprises 16 residues. Trimming removed 7 bases from V and 5 bases from J; junction bases left unmatched: 17.